The 14 T cell receptor beta chains listed next were all sequenced from one sample in a study of OX40 agonist ivuxolimab in advanced cancers. Only in-frame clones appear in the TCRdb table, and some are missing; sequencing was by immunoSEQ multiplex PCR. The table includes over 55,000 clones, roughly 84% detected once. The sample in question was CD4+ or CD8+ T cells sorted from blood, obtained in a trial of the OX40 agonist ivuxolimab. These receptors came from an adult with an advanced solid tumor such as melanoma, head and neck, liver or kidney cancer.

The J gene is TRBJ2-5, the V gene TRBV5-1; 7 positions agree with TRBD2. Trimming cost V 4 bases and J 5 bases; bases outside gene matches: 11. This CDR3 region has 15 residues. CDR1 SGHRS and CDR2 YFSETQ come from the germline V gene. This chain's CDR3 is CASSPQRAGLETQYF. CDR3 coding DNA: TGCGCCAGCAGCCCCCAGAGAGCGGGATTGGAGACCCAGTACTTC.

The chain recombines TRBV10-3 with TRBJ1-5, with 8 bases lining up with TRBD1. Germline trimming cut 7 bases from V and 4 bases from J; bases unmatched to any gene: 3. This CDR3 has 13 residues. Germline CDR1 ENHRY, CDR2 SYGVKD. CDR3 protein: CAIKQGVNQPQHF. In DNA, the CDR3 is TGTGCCATCAAACAGGGGGTAAATCAGCCCCAGCATTTT.

The sample holds one count of this clone. V and J are TRBV6-1 and TRBJ2-5; unclear D gene. V shed 5 bases and J shed 5 bases, with 12 bases lying between them. The CDR3 covers 13 residues. Germline CDR1 and CDR2: MNHNS and SASEGT. CDR3 sequence (DNA): TGTGCCAGCAGTCGAGATGCTGCCGAGACCCAGTACTTC. Protein: CASSRDAAETQYF.

The J gene is TRBJ1-1, the V gene TRBV6-1; TRBD1 is a possible D gene (6 bases). CDR1 is MNHNS and CDR2 is SASEGT in the germline V gene. Deletions cut 4 bases from V and 5 bases from J, with 11 bases between. The CDR3 consists of 13 residues. Written as DNA, the CDR3 is TGTGCCAGCAGTGCTGCTCAGGGGACTGAAGCTTTCTTT. It encodes CASSAAQGTEAFF.

This sequence joins TRBV6-1 and TRBJ2-2; D is unresolved. CDR3 size: 13 residues. Looked up from germline, CDR1 is MNHNS and CDR2 is SASEGT. V was clipped by 5 bases and J by 6 bases, with 10 bases between them. CDR3 sequence (DNA): TGTGCCAGCAGTAAGGGCAAGGCCGGGGAGCTGTTTTTT. Protein product: CASSKGKAGELFF.

This clone was recorded a few times. V is TRBV2 and J is TRBJ1-1, with 9 bases fitting TRBD1. The ends lost 3 bases at V and 5 bases at J; junction bases unmatched: 4. CDR1 is SNHLY, CDR2 FYNNEI, per germline. This CDR3 spans 14 amino acids. CDR3 sequence reads: CASSDTGGKTEAFF. Written as DNA, the CDR3 is TGTGCCAGCAGTGACACAGGGGGCAAAACTGAAGCTTTCTTT.

This chain links TRBV6-1 with TRBJ1-3; the match to TRBD1 covers 7 bases. Germline V gene data show CDR1 as MNHNS and CDR2 as SASEGT. Losses at the gene ends were 4 bases for V and 0 bases for J; bases not matched to a gene: 6. CDR3 size: 16 residues. CDR3: CASSGGQPISGNTIYF. For the CDR3, the DNA is TGTGCCAGCAGTGGGGGACAGCCAATCTCTGGAAACACCATATATTTT.

V and J are TRBV7-2 and TRBJ2-1; D is unclear. The germline V gene has CDR1 SGHTA and CDR2 FQGNSA. Trimming left V 0 bases short and J 9 bases short, with 9 bases between. This CDR3 is built from 13 residues. The CDR3 protein is CASSLAKVGEQFF. In nucleotides, the CDR3 is TGTGCCAGCAGCTTAGCAAAGGTCGGTGAGCAGTTCTTC.

This clone has a single count. The J gene is TRBJ2-3, the V gene TRBV7-3, with TRBD1 matching 8 bases. Germline trimming cut 5 bases from V and 3 bases from J; bases unmatched to any gene: 4. The germline V gene encodes CDR1 SGHTA and CDR2 FQGTGA. This CDR3 spans 14 amino acids. This chain's CDR3 is CASSPDRATDTQYF. The CDR3, as DNA: TGTGCCAGCAGCCCGGACAGGGCAACAGATACGCAGTATTTT.

The J gene is TRBJ2-1, the V gene TRBV18, with 9 bases identical to TRBD2. Unmatched junction bases numbered 4, after V lost 3 bases and J lost 4 bases. The CDR3 length is 15 residues. Germline lookup yields CDR1 KGHSH and CDR2 LQKENI. The CDR3 coding sequence is TGTGCCAGCTCACCGCTAGCGGGACAATACAATGAGCAGTTCTTC. Protein sequence: CASSPLAGQYNEQFF.

DNA of the CDR3: TGTGCCAGCAGCTTAACTCAGGGGCGGAAACTGTTTTTT. Translating it yields CASSLTQGRKLFF. The J gene is TRBJ1-4, the V gene TRBV7-9; tentatively, D is TRBD1 (6 bases). Trimming took 2 bases from V and 11 from J, leaving 12 bases between them. Per the germline V gene, CDR1 is SEHNR and CDR2 is FQNEAQ (reference sequence). This CDR3 comprises 13 residues.

The chain joins TRBV6-5 to TRBJ2-7; tentatively, D is TRBD1 (6 bases). The CDR3 covers 15 residues. The V end lost 6 bases, the J end lost 0 bases, and 15 bases lay between the germline ends. Germline CDR1 is MNHEY and CDR2 is SVGAGI. Here the CDR3 reads CASSQNSDSSYEQYF. The CDR3 bases are TGTGCCAGCAGCCAAAACTCGGACAGCTCCTACGAGCAGTACTTC.

The rearrangement links TRBV6-6 to TRBJ1-5; a weak D match, TRBD1 (6 bases). The CDR3 length is 14 residues. With 0 bases removed from V and 4 bases from J, the gap between germline ends came to 7 bases. The V gene's germline CDR1 is MNHNY and CDR2 SVGAGI (reference sequence). The DNA of the CDR3 is TGTGCCAGCAGTTACTCCAGGGGAAATCAGCCCCAGCATTTT. Its translation: CASSYSRGNQPQHF.

The V gene is TRBV5-8, the J gene TRBJ2-2, with a possible D match to TRBD1 (5 bases). Germline CDR1 SGHTS, CDR2 YDEGEE. Trimming cost V 7 bases and J 1 base, with 14 bases left between them. The CDR3 loop spans 15 amino acids. This CDR3 reads CASVKGLGNTGELFF. The CDR3, as DNA: TGTGCCAGCGTTAAGGGGTTGGGGAACACCGGGGAGCTGTTTTTT.